This T cell receptor beta chain is drawn from a study of OX40 agonist ivuxolimab in advanced cancers. Study context: With a range of roughly 23 to 85, age averaged 60 years, and roughly 80% were male.

In regard to this clone: This CDR3 is also generated by other DNA sequences in the sample.

Trimming removed 0 bases at V and 4 bases at J, with 8 bases between. Per the germline V gene, CDR1 is SGDLS and CDR2 is YYNGEE. This CDR3 contains 13 residues. Measured with immunoSEQ multiplex PCR; TCRdb has only the in-frame clones, and not every one. The sample yields some 48,000 clones, roughly 77% seen once. V usage is TRBV9 and J usage is TRBJ2-7; D is unclear. The input for sequencing was CD4+ or CD8+ T cells sorted from blood, taken in a trial of the OX40 agonist ivuxolimab. This receptor was obtained from an adult with an advanced solid tumor such as melanoma, head and neck, liver or kidney cancer. The CDR3 sequence is CASSVATGYEQYF. For the CDR3, the DNA is TGTGCCAGCAGCGTAGCTACTGGTTACGAGCAGTACTTC.